This T cell receptor (beta chain) is drawn from a study of chemoradiotherapy in HPV16-positive cancers. Some clones are missing from TCRdb's copy, which holds only in-frame ones; the method was immunoSEQ multiplex PCR. The table includes roughly 12,000 clones, roughly 78% detected once. CDR3 length equals 13 residues. V was trimmed by 0 bases and J by 0 bases, leaving 3 bases between them. CDR1 and CDR2 from the germline V gene are KGHSH and LQKENI. This clone was recorded only once. This specimen was acquired from a patient who underwent chemoradiotherapy. The clonotype comes from a human donor with HPV-associated anogenital cancer. The V gene is TRBV18, the J gene TRBJ2-7; D is unresolved. The CDR3 spells CASSPPSSYEQYF. The CDR3 nucleotides are TGTGCCAGCTCACCACCGAGCTCCTACGAGCAGTACTTC.